This T cell receptor (beta chain) was obtained from a study of technical replicates of blood from a handful of donors. Germline-derived CDR1 and CDR2 are MNHEY and SVGAGI. The CDR3 runs to 15 residues. The V gene lost 4 bases and the J gene lost 1 base, with 13 bases spanning the gap. Assay used: immunoSEQ multiplex PCR; TCRdb lists only in-frame clones, some missing. The sample has tens of thousands of clones; 85% to 95% are singletons. The TCR comes from a human donor in good health. The chain uses TRBV6-5 and TRBJ1-1, with D possibly TRBD1 on 5 matching bases. Sample: T cells isolated from PBMCs. CDR3 region: CASSSEPTGNTEAFF. CDR3 sequence (DNA): TGTGCCAGCAGTTCCGAGCCCACAGGGAACACTGAAGCTTTCTTT.